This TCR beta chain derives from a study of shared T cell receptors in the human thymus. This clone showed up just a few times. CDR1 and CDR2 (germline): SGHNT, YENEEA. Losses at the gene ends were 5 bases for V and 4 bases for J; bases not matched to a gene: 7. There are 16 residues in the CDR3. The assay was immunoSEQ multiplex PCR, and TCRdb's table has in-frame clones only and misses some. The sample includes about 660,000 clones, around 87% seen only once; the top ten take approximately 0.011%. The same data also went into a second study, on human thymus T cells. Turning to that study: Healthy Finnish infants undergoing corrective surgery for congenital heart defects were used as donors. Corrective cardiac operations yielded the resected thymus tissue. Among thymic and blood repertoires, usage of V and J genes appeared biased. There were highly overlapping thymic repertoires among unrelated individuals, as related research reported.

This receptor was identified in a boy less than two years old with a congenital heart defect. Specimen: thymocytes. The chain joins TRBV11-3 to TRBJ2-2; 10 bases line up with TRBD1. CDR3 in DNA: TGTGCCAGCAGCGCCCGACAGGGGGCAGGCACCGGGGAGCTGTTTTTT. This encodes CASSARQGAGTGELFF.